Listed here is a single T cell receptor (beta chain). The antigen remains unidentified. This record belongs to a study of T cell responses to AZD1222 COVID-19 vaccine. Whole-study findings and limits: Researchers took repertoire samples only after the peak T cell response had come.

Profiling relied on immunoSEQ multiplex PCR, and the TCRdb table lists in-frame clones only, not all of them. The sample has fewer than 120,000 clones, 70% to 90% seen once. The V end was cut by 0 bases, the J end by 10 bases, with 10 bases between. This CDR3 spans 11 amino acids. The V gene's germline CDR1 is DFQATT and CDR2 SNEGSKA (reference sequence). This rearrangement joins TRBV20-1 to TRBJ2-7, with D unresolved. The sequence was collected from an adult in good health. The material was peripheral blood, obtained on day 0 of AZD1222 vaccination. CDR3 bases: TGCAGTGCTAGAGATCCGGCGACTCAGTACTTC. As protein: CSARDPATQYF.